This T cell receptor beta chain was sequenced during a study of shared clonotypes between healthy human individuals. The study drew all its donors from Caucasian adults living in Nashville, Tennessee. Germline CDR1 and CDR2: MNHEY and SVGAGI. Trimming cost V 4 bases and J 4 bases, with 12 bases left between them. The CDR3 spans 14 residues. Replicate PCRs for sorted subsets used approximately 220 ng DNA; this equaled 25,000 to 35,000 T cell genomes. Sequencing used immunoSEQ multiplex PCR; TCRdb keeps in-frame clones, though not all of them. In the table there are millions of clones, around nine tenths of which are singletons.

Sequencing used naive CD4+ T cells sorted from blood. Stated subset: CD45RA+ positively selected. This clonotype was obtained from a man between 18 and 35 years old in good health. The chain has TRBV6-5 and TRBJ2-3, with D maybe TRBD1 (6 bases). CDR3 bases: TGTGCCAGCAGTTCTATACAGGGCTCAGATACGCAGTATTTT. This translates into CASSSIQGSDTQYF.